The 22 T cell receptor beta chains below all came from one sample that was sequenced in a study of T-cell memory formation after mild COVID-19. TCRdb fed the 5' RACE reads into MiXCR, producing one record per CDR3 protein. The top ten hold around 8.1% of the sample, which has about 430,000 distinct CDR3 sequences, 20% to 25% seen once. Sequenced material: PBMCs or a T cell subset sorted from them (not recorded which). These receptors all stem from an adult woman who had mild COVID-19 (a few samples of this study predate the infection). Cell type and time point are not known.

This chain connects TRBV4-3 to TRBJ2-2; 7 bases agree with TRBD2. V lost 0 bases, J lost 5 bases, and 3 bases stayed unmatched. The CDR3 totals 15 residues. Germline CDR1 reads LGHNA; CDR2 reads YSLEER. CDR3 DNA sequence: TGCGCCAGCAGCCAAGATCGAGCGGGGACCGGGGAGCTGTTTTTT. It is translated as CASSQDRAGTGELFF.

This clonotype occurred a few times. This rearrangement joins TRBV27 to TRBJ2-5; D not certain. This CDR3 is built from 15 residues. V shed 5 bases and J shed 5 bases, with 18 bases lying between them. Per the germline V gene, CDR1 is MNHEY and CDR2 is SMNVEV (reference sequence). The CDR3 sequence is CASSNEATELETQYF. The CDR3 nucleotides are TGTGCCAGCAGTAATGAGGCAACTGAGTTGGAGACCCAGTACTTC.

This clonotype was seen a few times. V and J are TRBV2 and TRBJ1-5; 8 bases agree with TRBD1. Germline CDR1 and CDR2: SNHLY and FYNNEI. The length of the CDR3 is 16 residues. V shed 5 bases and J 0 bases; nucleotides not matched to a gene: 6. The CDR3 is CASSNTGGNSNQPQHF. Here the CDR3 DNA reads TGTGCCAGCAGTAATACAGGGGGTAATAGCAATCAGCCCCAGCATTTT.

J is TRBJ2-1 and V is TRBV20-1, with TRBD2 matching 7 bases. The germline V gene has CDR1 DFQATT and CDR2 SNEGSKA (reference sequence). The CDR3 runs to 14 residues. V lost 0 bases and J lost 2; bases outside the gene matches: 1. CDR3 loop: CSAREAGPYNEQFF. The CDR3 DNA is TGCAGTGCTAGAGAAGCGGGGCCCTACAATGAGCAGTTCTTC.

This chain uses TRBV7-2 with TRBJ2-3; 14 nucleotides align to TRBD2. The junction had 2 bases not matched to a gene; V was cut back by 1 base and J by 8 bases. This CDR3 comprises 15 residues. Per the germline V gene, CDR1 is SGHTA and CDR2 is FQGNSA. In DNA form, the CDR3 reads TGTGCCAGCAGCTTAGACGGGACTAGCGGGGGTACGCAGTATTTT. Its translation is CASSLDGTSGGTQYF. Combining the CDR3 with reference TRBV7-2 and TRBJ2-3 gives the whole variable domain GAGVSQSPSNKVTEKGKDVELRCDPISGHTALYWYRQSLGQGLEFLIYFQGNSAPDKSGLPSDRFSAERTGGSVSTLTIQRTQQEDSAVYLCASSLDGTSGGTQYFGPGTRLTVL.

The V call is TRBV7-2, the J call TRBJ2-1, with 9 bases aligning to TRBD1. The V segment lost 4 bases and the J segment 7 bases; nucleotides outside the gene matches: 8. CDR1 and CDR2 from the germline V gene are SGHTA and FQGNSA. This CDR3 has 15 amino acids. For the CDR3, the DNA is TGTGCCAGCAGCTCCTCTCGGGACAGGGTAAATGAGCAGTTCTTC. It is translated as CASSSSRDRVNEQFF.

The DNA for the CDR3 is TGTGCCAGCAGCTCGGGGACAGGGAAGACTGAAGCTTTCTTT. It specifies CASSSGTGKTEAFF. The rearrangement links TRBV7-3 to TRBJ1-1; TRBD1 agrees at 9 bases. The CDR3 has 14 residues. The trim removed 4 bases at V and 5 bases at J, leaving 5 bases unmatched. CDR1 and CDR2 (germline): SGHTA, FQGTGA.

The sample holds a few counts of this clonotype. The CDR3 nucleotides are TGTGCCAGCAGCCGCATTGTGACTAGCTCCTACGAGCAGTACTTC. It codes for CASSRIVTSSYEQYF. V and J are TRBV5-5 and TRBJ2-7; weak D call: TRBD2 (6 bases). The germline gives CDR1 SGHKS, CDR2 YYEKEE (reference sequence). V lost 4 bases to trimming and J lost 0 bases, with 14 bases between them. There are 15 residues in the CDR3.

The V gene is TRBV5-1, the J gene TRBJ2-1; 8 nucleotides agree with TRBD1. Germline assignment: CDR1 SGHRS and CDR2 YFSETQ. There are 16 residues in the CDR3. V was clipped by 2 bases and J by 2 bases; unmatched bases: 6. The CDR3 spells CASSFRETGAYNEQFF. The CDR3 DNA sequence: TGCGCCAGCAGCTTCCGTGAGACAGGGGCCTACAATGAGCAGTTCTTC.

The chain has TRBV5-1 and TRBJ2-5; 7 positions match TRBD2. The CDR3 is 15 amino acids. Germline CDR1 SGHRS, CDR2 YFSETQ. Trimming at V came to 4 bases and at J to 3 bases, leaving 9 bases not matched to a gene. CDR3 sequence (DNA): TGCGCCAGCAGCCCGATGGCTAGCGGAAAAGAGACCCAGTACTTC. Residues: CASSPMASGKETQYF. Supplemented by reference TRBV5-1 and TRBJ2-5, the full variable domain reads KAGVTQTPRYLIKTRGQQVTLSCSPISGHRSVSWYQQTPGQGLQFLFEYFSETQRNKGNFPGRFSGRQFSNSRSEMNVSTLELGDSALYLCASSPMASGKETQYFGPGTRLLVL.

V is TRBV30 and J is TRBJ1-1; D not resolved. The V end was cut by 0 bases, the J end by 10 bases, with 6 bases between. The germline V gene has CDR1 GTSNPN and CDR2 SVGIG (reference sequence). The CDR3 covers 10 residues. CDR3 in DNA: TGTGCCTGGAGTGTAAGAGTAGCTTTCTTT. Translating it yields CAWSVRVAFF.

The V and J genes are TRBV4-3 and TRBJ2-1; TRBD2 matches at 9 bases. Germline-derived CDR1 and CDR2 are LGHNA and YSLEER. V lost 3 bases to trimming and J lost 9 bases; unmatched junction nucleotides: 6. This CDR3 contains 14 residues. CDR3 DNA: TGCGCCAGCAGCCATGGCGGGAGGGCCAGTGAGCAGTTCTTC. It codes for CASSHGGRASEQFF.

The chain couples TRBV4-2 to TRBJ2-3, with 14 bases fitting TRBD2. J was trimmed by 8 bases and V by 1 base; bases with no gene match: 8. In germline, CDR1 is LGHNA, CDR2 YNFKEQ. The length of the CDR3 is 17 residues. CDR3 DNA sequence: TGTGCCAGCAGCCAAGCTCAGGTGGGACTAGCGGGGGCTACGCAGTATTTT. It specifies CASSQAQVGLAGATQYF.

The chain couples TRBV28 to TRBJ1-2; D not resolved. The CDR3 consists of 14 residues. Between the trimmed V and J ends, which lost 2 bases and 5 bases, there was a span of 12 bases. CDR1 and CDR2 from the germline V gene are MDHEN and SYDVKM. The CDR3 nucleotides are TGTGCCAGCAGTTTAGGGAGTCAGCCTTATGGCTACACCTTC. Translated: CASSLGSQPYGYTF.

A few counts support this clonotype. V is TRBV12-3 or TRBV12-4 and J is TRBJ2-5; tentatively, D is TRBD1 (5 bases). V gave up 1 base and J gave up 1 base, with 13 bases separating them. The CDR3 contains 16 residues. The CDR3 nucleotides read TGTGCCAGCAGTTTAGGACAGAGAAACCTCCAAGAGACCCAGTACTTC. It yields the protein CASSLGQRNLQETQYF.

This sequence joins TRBV7-9 and TRBJ2-7; the D is unclear. Trimming took off 1 base at V and 2 bases at J, with 12 bases between the two ends. The CDR3 is made up of 15 amino acids. Germline V gives CDR1 SEHNR, CDR2 FQNEAQ (reference sequence). CDR3 sequence: CASSLVARFAYEQYF. The CDR3 DNA sequence: TGTGCCAGCAGCTTAGTCGCTAGATTTGCCTACGAGCAGTACTTC.

V gene TRBV6-5 combines with J gene TRBJ2-5; 7 nucleotides line up with TRBD1. The CDR3 extends over 16 amino acids. V trimming: 5 bases; J trimming: 4 bases; junction bases outside the gene matches: 13. Germline CDR1 and CDR2: MNHEY and SVGAGI. CDR3 nucleotide sequence: TGTGCCAGCAGTCGACCGGGACAGATCCTTGCAGAGACCCAGTACTTC. Translated: CASSRPGQILAETQYF.

This clonotype has just a few counts. The chain joins TRBV5-4 to TRBJ2-1; D is perhaps TRBD2 (6 bases). The V and J ends lost 5 bases and 8 bases respectively, with 20 bases between them. CDR1 is SGHNT, CDR2 YYREEE, per germline (reference sequence). The CDR3 runs 15 residues. This CDR3 reads CASSSLAGGYDEQFF. The CDR3, as DNA: TGTGCCAGCAGTAGTCTGGCTGGGGGGTATGATGAGCAGTTCTTC.

The DNA of the CDR3 is TGTGCCACCAGTGACTCGCAAAGCACTGAAGCTTTCTTT. As protein: CATSDSQSTEAFF. The V call is TRBV24-1, the J call TRBJ1-1; no clear D. V was clipped by 4 bases and J by 4 bases, with 9 bases between them. The CDR3 totals 13 residues. Looked up from germline, CDR1 is KGHDR and CDR2 is SFDVKD.

The rearrangement links TRBV6-4 to TRBJ2-4; D gene unclear. This CDR3 is 17 amino acids long. Germline V CDR1 and CDR2: MRHNA, SNTAGT. Trimming removed 7 bases at V and 0 bases at J, with 19 bases between. CDR3 sequence reads: CASTSPGGPLAKNIQYF. CDR3 sequence (DNA): TGTGCCAGCACCTCCCCAGGCGGTCCTCTAGCCAAAAACATTCAGTACTTC.

The chain uses TRBV18 and TRBJ1-1; a weak D match, TRBD1 (5 bases). The V gene lost 0 bases and the J gene lost 4 bases, with 15 bases spanning the gap. The CDR3 spans 16 residues. Germline CDR1 KGHSH, CDR2 LQKENI. CDR3 nucleotide sequence: TGTGCCAGCTCACCACCTGGGCGGAGGGGTGCCACTGAAGCTTTCTTT. This sequence encodes CASSPPGRRGATEAFF. The entire variable domain, with the rest obtained from reference TRBV18 and TRBJ1-1, is as follows: NAGVMQNPRHLVRRRGQEARLRCSPMKGHSHVYWYRQLPEEGLKFMVYLQKENIIDESGMPKERFSAEFPKEGPSILRIQQVVRGDSAAYFCASSPPGRRGATEAFFGQGTRLTVV.

A few counts support this clonotype. The chain couples TRBV6-5 to TRBJ2-5; TRBD2 might be the D (7 bases). The germline V and J ends were trimmed by 0 bases and 3 bases, with 14 bases remaining between them. This CDR3 region has 16 residues. Germline V lookup: CDR1 MNHEY, CDR2 SVGAGI. CDR3: CASSYSPGGREETQYF. The DNA of the CDR3 is TGTGCCAGCAGTTACTCGCCGGGGGGCCGAGAAGAGACCCAGTACTTC.